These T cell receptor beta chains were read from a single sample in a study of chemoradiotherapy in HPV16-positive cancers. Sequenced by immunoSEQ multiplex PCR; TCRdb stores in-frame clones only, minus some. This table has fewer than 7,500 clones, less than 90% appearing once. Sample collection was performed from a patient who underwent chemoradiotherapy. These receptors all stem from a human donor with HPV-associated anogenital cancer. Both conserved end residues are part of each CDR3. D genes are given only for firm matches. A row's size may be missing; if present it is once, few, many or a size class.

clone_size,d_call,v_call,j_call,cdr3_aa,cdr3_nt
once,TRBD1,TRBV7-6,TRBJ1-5,CASSSSGTANQPQHF,TGTGCCAGCAGCTCCTCCGGGACAGCCAATCAGCCCCAGCATTTT
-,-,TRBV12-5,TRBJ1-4,CASGLERRDEKLFF,TGTGCTAGTGGCCTAGAGAGGAGGGATGAAAAACTGTTTTTT
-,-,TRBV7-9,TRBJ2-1,CASSLDSVDEQFF,TGTGCCAGCAGCTTGGACAGCGTGGATGAGCAGTTCTTC
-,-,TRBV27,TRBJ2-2,CASRRNTGELFF,TGTGCCAGCCGGCGGAACACCGGGGAGCTGTTTTTT
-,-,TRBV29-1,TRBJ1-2,CSVEMSRYGYTF,TGCAGCGTTGAAATGTCACGGTATGGCTACACCTTC
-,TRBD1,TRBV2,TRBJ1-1,CASMSGQVQPEAFF,TGTGCCAGCATGTCGGGACAGGTGCAGCCTGAAGCTTTCTTT
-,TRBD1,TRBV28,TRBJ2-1,CASSWDRGLGNEQFF,TGTGCCAGCAGTTGGGACAGGGGGCTGGGCAATGAGCAGTTCTTC
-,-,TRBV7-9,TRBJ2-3,CASSLVGGAFLPDTQYF,TGTGCCAGCAGCTTAGTCGGGGGCGCGTTTCTTCCAGATACGCAGTATTTT
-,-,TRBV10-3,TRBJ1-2,CAISGDNYGYTF,TGTGCCATCAGTGGGGACAACTATGGCTACACCTTC
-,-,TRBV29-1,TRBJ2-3,CSVLSGPRYEQYF,TGCAGCGTGCTTAGCGGCCCGCGGTATGAGCAGTATTTT
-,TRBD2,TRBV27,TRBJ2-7,CASSGTSGYEQYF,TGTGCCAGCTCCGGGACTAGCGGTTACGAGCAGTACTTC
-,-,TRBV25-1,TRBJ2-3,CASSPGGNTDTQYF,TGTGCCAGCAGTCCTGGGGGGAACACAGATACGCAGTATTTT
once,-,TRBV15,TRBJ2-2,CATSRAGSAGGELFF,TGTGCCACCAGCAGAGCTGGTAGCGCGGGCGGGGAGCTGTTTTTT
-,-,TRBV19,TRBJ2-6,CASSPALPSSSGANVLTF,TGTGCCAGTAGCCCGGCCCTACCCTCTAGCTCTGGGGCCAACGTCCTGACTTTC
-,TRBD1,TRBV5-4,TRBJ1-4,CASSFRGLEKLFF,TGTGCCAGCAGCTTCAGGGGGCTTGAAAAACTGTTTTTT
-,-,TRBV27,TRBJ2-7,CASGWLGGGEQYF,TGTGCCAGCGGGTGGTTGGGAGGGGGCGAGCAGTACTTC
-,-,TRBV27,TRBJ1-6,CASSFYGLDNSPLHF,TGTGCCAGCAGTTTTTATGGCTTGGATAATTCACCCCTCCACTTT
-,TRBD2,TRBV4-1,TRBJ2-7,CASRTGLAGVYEQYF,TGCGCCAGTAGAACCGGACTAGCGGGAGTCTACGAGCAGTACTTC
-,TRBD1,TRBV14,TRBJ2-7,CASSPRTGGAYEQYF,TGTGCCAGCAGCCCGAGGACAGGGGGGGCCTACGAGCAGTACTTC
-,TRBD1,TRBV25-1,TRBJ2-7,CASRGTGNHEQYF,TGTGCCAGCAGAGGGACAGGGAACCACGAGCAGTACTTC
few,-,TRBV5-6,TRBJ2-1,CASSLVGNMNEQFF,TGTGCCAGCAGCTTGGTCGGCAATATGAATGAGCAGTTCTTC
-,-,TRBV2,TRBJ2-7,CASSEAAYEQYF,TGTGCCAGCAGTGAAGCCGCGTACGAGCAGTACTTC
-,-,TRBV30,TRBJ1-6,CAWSEGRPYNSPLHF,TGTGCCTGGAGTGAAGGCAGACCTTATAATTCACCCCTCCACTTT
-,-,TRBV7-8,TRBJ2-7,CASSLTPGGTYEQYF,TGTGCCAGCAGCTTAACTCCGGGTGGGACCTACGAGCAGTACTTC
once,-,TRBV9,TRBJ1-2,CASSVTATDYGYTF,TGTGCCAGCAGCGTGACCGCGACGGATTATGGCTACACCTTC
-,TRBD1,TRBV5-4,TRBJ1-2,CASTLPGTGSNYGYTF,TGTGCCAGCACCCTGCCCGGGACAGGTTCTAACTATGGCTACACCTTC
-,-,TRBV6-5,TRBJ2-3,CASRPSSTDTQYF,TGTGCCAGCAGACCGTCTAGCACAGATACGCAGTATTTT
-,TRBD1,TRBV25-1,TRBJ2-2,CASQFRTGNTGELFF,TGTGCCAGCCAATTCCGGACAGGGAACACCGGGGAGCTGTTTTTT
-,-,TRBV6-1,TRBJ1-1,CASSDHRNTEAFF,TGTGCCAGCAGTGACCACAGGAACACTGAAGCTTTCTTT
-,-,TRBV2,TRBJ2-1,CASSEGYRFNEQFF,TGTGCCAGCAGTGAAGGGTACAGGTTTAATGAGCAGTTCTTC
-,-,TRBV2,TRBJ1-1,CASSVKLNTEAFF,TGTGCCAGCAGTGTGAAGTTGAACACTGAAGCTTTCTTT
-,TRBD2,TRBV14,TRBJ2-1,CASSKAGRGNEQFF,TGTGCCAGCAGCAAAGCGGGGCGGGGGAATGAGCAGTTCTTC
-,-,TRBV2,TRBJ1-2,CASVWEGTYDGYTF,TGTGCCAGCGTTTGGGAGGGAACGTACGATGGCTACACCTTC
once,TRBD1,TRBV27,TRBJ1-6,CASSSGQGNSPLHF,TGTGCCAGCAGTTCCGGACAGGGAAACTCACCCCTCCACTTT
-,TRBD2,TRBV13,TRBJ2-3,CASSRLLGTSGGAGPDTQYF,TGTGCCAGCAGCCGTCTACTTGGGACTAGCGGGGGGGCTGGCCCAGATACGCAGTATTTT
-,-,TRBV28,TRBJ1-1,CASGRNTEAFF,TGTGCCAGTGGTAGGAACACTGAAGCTTTCTTT
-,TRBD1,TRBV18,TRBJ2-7,CASSPQRLGQGAYEQYF,TGTGCCAGCTCACCACAACGTTTGGGACAGGGGGCTTACGAGCAGTACTTC
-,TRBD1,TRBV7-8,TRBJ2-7,CASSLALGQGTYEQYF,TGTGCCAGCAGCTTAGCGTTGGGACAGGGAACCTACGAGCAGTACTTC
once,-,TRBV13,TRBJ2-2,CASSFWNGGELFF,TGTGCCAGCAGCTTCTGGAATGGCGGGGAGCTGTTTTTT
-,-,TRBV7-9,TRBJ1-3,CASSLGTDGNTIYF,TGTGCCAGCAGCTTGGGTACTGACGGAAACACCATATATTTT
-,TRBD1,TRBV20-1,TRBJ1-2,CSAGQGWGYTF,TGCAGTGCAGGACAGGGGTGGGGCTACACCTTC
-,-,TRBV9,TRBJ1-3,CASSAGGQPGNTIYF,TGTGCCAGCAGCGCCGGGGGGCAGCCTGGAAACACCATATATTTT
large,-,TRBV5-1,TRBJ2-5,CASSDSSDGPQETQYF,TGCGCCAGCAGCGACTCTAGCGACGGTCCCCAAGAGACCCAGTACTTC
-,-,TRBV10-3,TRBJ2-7,CATFSMGYEQYF,TGTGCCACCTTTTCGATGGGATACGAGCAGTACTTC
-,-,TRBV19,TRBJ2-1,CASSARVNNEQFF,TGTGCCAGTAGTGCGCGGGTAAACAATGAGCAGTTCTTC